A single sample gave rise to the 30 T cell receptor beta chains below, sequenced in a study of metastatic and nonmetastatic thyroid tumors. Using MiXCR, TCRdb reanalyzed the PCR reads. The sample lists fewer than 25,000 clones; roughly 18% were seen once. No treatment had been given to any patient before thyroid surgery. What was sequenced was adjacent normal tissue. Every receptor here comes from a male donor with papillary thyroid cancer or a benign thyroid nodule (not recorded which). Some clones in this sample may be carry-over from other donors' samples.

Within the sample, this clone is medium-sized. The chain carries TRBV20-1 and TRBJ2-7; 10 bases align to TRBD2. The V and J ends lost 5 bases and 1 base, in that order; junction bases with no gene match: 8. The CDR3 totals 15 residues. Germline V gene data show CDR1 as DFQATT and CDR2 as SNEGSKA (reference sequence). Here the CDR3 reads CSAYSGGTKSYEQYF. CDR3 DNA sequence: TGCAGTGCTTATAGCGGGGGGACGAAATCCTACGAGCAGTACTTC.

The chain links TRBV10-3 to TRBJ2-1; D perhaps matches TRBD1 (6 bases). The CDR3 is 18 residues long. V lost 0 bases and J lost 5, with 20 bases in between. Germline V CDR1 and CDR2: ENHRY, SYGVKD. The CDR3, as DNA: TGTGCCATCAGTGAGTCGGGGGCTTGCGTCCTCGCGAACAATGAGCAGTTCTTC. This codes for CAISESGACVLANNEQFF.

Many counts were recorded for this clone. The chain combines TRBV2 with TRBJ2-3, with TRBD2 as a possible D gene (5 bases). Germline lookup yields CDR1 SNHLY and CDR2 FYNNEI. V was cut by 7 bases and J by 4 bases, with 12 bases left in between. This CDR3 spans 13 amino acids. The CDR3 is CASTGRAADTQYF. In DNA form, the CDR3 reads TGTGCCAGCACGGGAAGGGCCGCAGATACGCAGTATTTT.

The sample holds many counts of this clone. This rearrangement joins TRBV25-1 to TRBJ2-7; D not resolved. V was pared by 2 bases and J by 7 bases, with 18 bases between. The germline V gene has CDR1 MGHDK and CDR2 SYGVNS. The CDR3 sequence is 15 residues long. The CDR3 loop is CASSEVGSSPCEQYV. CDR3 DNA sequence: TGTGCCAGCAGTGAAGTAGGTTCTAGTCCGTGTGAGCAGTACGTC.

This clone was counted at least ten times. The chain links TRBV7-2 to TRBJ2-3; D uncertain. Trimming stripped 5 bases from V and 6 bases from J, with 18 bases between. The germline gives CDR1 SGHTA, CDR2 FQGNSA. The CDR3 is 15 residues long. CDR3 coding DNA: TGTGCCAGCAGCCTAACGGGCCATTCTGCCGATACGCAGTATTTT. It translates to CASSLTGHSADTQYF. The full variable domain, in which reference TRBV7-2 and TRBJ2-3 provide the parts outside the CDR3, is GAGVSQSPSNKVTEKGKDVELRCDPISGHTALYWYRQSLGQGLEFLIYFQGNSAPDKSGLPSDRFSAERTGGSVSTLTIQRTQQEDSAVYLCASSLTGHSADTQYFGPGTRLTVL.

Points on this clone: A much more abundant neighbour one base away suggests this may be a read error. The sample carries other DNA sequences with the same CDR3. The gene calls are TRBV9 and TRBJ1-4; D uncertain. Between the trimmed V and J ends, which lost 4 bases and 6 bases, there was a span of 16 bases. Germline CDR1 and CDR2: SGDLS and YYNGEE. The CDR3 totals 15 residues. The CDR3 protein is CASSPPGGGHEKLFF. The DNA for the CDR3 is TGTGCCAGCAGCCCCCCAGGTGGCGGTCATGAAAAACTGTTTTTT. The whole variable domain, remainder taken from reference TRBV9 and TRBJ1-4, is DSGVTQTPKHLITATGQRVTLRCSPRSGDLSVYWYQQSLDQGLQFLIQYYNGEERAKGNILERFSAQQFPDLHSELNLSSLELGDSALYFCASSPPGGGHEKLFFGSGTQLSVL.

This clone was seen repeatedly, ten times or more. This chain uses TRBV5-1 with TRBJ1-6; D not certain. V shed 4 bases and J shed 3 bases, with 5 bases lying between them. This CDR3 region has 13 residues. CDR1 is SGHRS, CDR2 YFSETQ, per germline. This chain's CDR3 is CASSGVYNSPLHF. For the CDR3, the DNA is TGCGCCAGCAGCGGGGTCTATAATTCACCCCTCCACTTT.

This clone has a count of ten or more. This chain connects TRBV29-1 to TRBJ2-7; D perhaps matches TRBD1 (6 bases). There are 13 residues in the CDR3. Germline values: CDR1 SQVTM, CDR2 ANQGSEA. The V end lost 7 bases, the J end lost 2 bases, and 15 bases lay between the germline ends. This CDR3 is CSAGWTDTYEQYF. CDR3 nucleotide sequence: TGCAGCGCAGGGTGGACAGATACCTACGAGCAGTACTTC.

This clone was detected many times. The rearrangement links TRBV14 to TRBJ2-2, with D perhaps TRBD2 (7 bases). In germline, CDR1 is SGHDN, CDR2 FVKESK. V gave up 1 base and J gave up 2 bases, with 11 bases separating them. The CDR3 runs to 16 residues. CDR3 coding DNA: TGTGCCAGCAGCCAAGTAGGGGGGGGAAACACCGGGGAGCTGTTTTTT. Amino acids: CASSQVGGGNTGELFF.

This clone has ten or more counts. This sequence joins TRBV25-1 and TRBJ2-1; 8 bases fit TRBD2. This CDR3 region has 20 residues. Per the germline V gene, CDR1 is MGHDK and CDR2 is SYGVNS. The J segment lost 2 bases and the V segment lost 3 bases, leaving 18 bases of the junction unmatched. The CDR3 region is CASSDILSGSAGGTYNEQFF. The CDR3, as DNA: TGTGCCAGCAGTGACATTTTGTCAGGGTCCGCGGGGGGCACCTACAATGAGCAGTTCTTC.

This clone was recorded at least ten times. Being one base from a much bigger clone, this may be a read error. Distinct nucleotide sequences in the sample also encode this CDR3. CDR3 bases: TGCGCCAGAAGGGAACTAGAGATCCTTAACTATGGCTACACCTTC. This gives the protein CARRELEILNYGYTF. The rearrangement links TRBV6-4 to TRBJ1-2; D remains ambiguous. Germline V gene lookup returns CDR1 MRHNA and CDR2 SNTAGT. The CDR3 runs to 15 residues.

Points on this clone: Germline is not matched at one junction end, which may reflect a read error. J is TRBJ2-1 and V is TRBV7-9; 7 bases agree with TRBD2. Germline V CDR1 and CDR2: SEHNR, FQNEAQ (reference sequence). CDR3 length equals 13 residues. The CDR3 nucleotides are TGTGCCATCAGCCCTGGGACTATGGGTGAGCAGTTCTTC. Translation: CAISPGTMGEQFF.

This clone was recorded at least ten times. The junction does not match germline at one end; this may be a read error. Other DNA sequences in this specimen translate into the identical CDR3. The chain employs TRBV2 and TRBJ1-2; the D gene is possibly TRBD1 (5 bases). The CDR3 runs to 14 residues. The V gene's germline CDR1 is SNHLY and CDR2 FYNNEI. The CDR3 region has the DNA TGTGCCAGCATTCTCGGGGCGGGGGACTATGGCTACACCTTT. Its translation: CASILGAGDYGYTF.

This clone was detected ten times or more. This chain connects TRBV19 to TRBJ2-3; TRBD1 matches 9 bases. J gave up 3 bases and V 3 bases, and 4 bases lay outside the gene matches. CDR3 length: 15 amino acids. Germline V lookup: CDR1 LNHDA, CDR2 SQIVND (reference sequence). As DNA, the CDR3 is TGTGCCAGTAGTATCCAGACAGGGGGTACAGATACGCAGTATTTT. Its protein product is CASSIQTGGTDTQYF.

This clone is classed as medium-sized (0.01 to 0.1%). This chain links TRBV12-3 or TRBV12-4 with TRBJ2-1; 8 bases map to TRBD2. The CDR3 has 13 residues. The V gene end was trimmed by 6 bases and the J gene end by 6 bases; junction bases not matched to a gene: 4. The CDR3 coding sequence is TGTGCCAGCAGCCAAGGACTAGCCAATGAGCAGTTCTTC. Translation gives CASSQGLANEQFF.

This clone is medium-sized within its sample. This chain links TRBV5-1 with TRBJ2-1, with TRBD1 identical over 7 bases. The CDR3 runs to 16 residues. After removal of 4 bases from V and 5 bases from J, the junction contained 12 bases not matched to a gene. The germline V gene encodes CDR1 SGHRS and CDR2 YFSETQ. CDR3 residues: CASSQRTGGTNNEQFF. The CDR3 DNA is TGCGCCAGCAGCCAGCGGACAGGAGGCACCAACAATGAGCAGTTCTTC.

In this sample, this clone is medium-sized (0.01 to 0.1%). This chain uses TRBV6-1 with TRBJ2-6; D tentatively fits TRBD1 or TRBD2 (6 bases each). CDR3 length equals 14 residues. The germline V and J ends were trimmed by 7 bases and 4 bases, with 11 bases remaining between them. CDR1 and CDR2 (germline): MNHNS, SASEGT. DNA for the CDR3: TGTGCCAGCAAGGGGGGATCAGGGGCCAACGTCCTGACTTTC. Amino acid sequence: CASKGGSGANVLTF.

This clone appeared many times. V is TRBV2 and J is TRBJ2-4; TRBD1 matches 10 bases. From germline, CDR1 is SNHLY and CDR2 FYNNEI. The CDR3 spans 16 residues. Trimming took 6 bases from V and 1 from J; bases not matched to a gene: 6. For the CDR3, the DNA is TGTGCCAGCAGAGCAGGACAGGGGGTCGCCAAAAACATTCAGTACTTC. Protein sequence: CASRAGQGVAKNIQYF.

The chain combines TRBV5-6 with TRBJ1-1; D is perhaps TRBD1 (6 bases). V was pared by 2 bases and J by 2 bases, with 10 bases between. The CDR3 consists of 14 residues. CDR1 is SGHDT and CDR2 is YYEEEE in the germline V gene. The DNA of the CDR3 is TGTGCCAGCAGCTTCGGGACATCTAACACTGAAGCTTTCTTT. Amino acid sequence: CASSFGTSNTEAFF.

This clone has ten or more counts. The genes are TRBV12-3 or TRBV12-4 and TRBJ1-2; TRBD1 might be the D (5 bases). The length of the CDR3 is 16 residues. V was clipped by 1 base and J by 7 bases, with 19 bases between them. For the CDR3, the DNA is TGTGCCAGCAGTTTAGTTACCGGAGAAGTGGGGCTTGGCTACACCTTC. Its protein is CASSLVTGEVGLGYTF.

Ten or more counts support this clone. The chain is built from TRBV6-2 or TRBV6-3 and TRBJ1-4, with 7 bases fitting TRBD1. This CDR3 comprises 16 residues. Germline V gene sequence: CDR1 MNHEY, CDR2 SVGEGT. With V trimmed by 4 bases and J by 5 bases, 10 bases remained unmatched. The CDR3 sequence: CASSSFTGQKNEKLFF. The CDR3 DNA reads as TGTGCCAGCAGTTCCTTCACGGGACAGAAGAATGAAAAACTGTTTTTT.

Ten or more counts support this clone. This chain joins TRBV7-8 and TRBJ1-4; 7 bases are a match to TRBD1. This CDR3 is 15 amino acids long. The trim removed 1 base at V and 8 bases at J, leaving 7 bases unmatched. Germline loops: CDR1 SGHVS, CDR2 FQNEAQ. The CDR3 DNA follows: TGTGCCAGCAGCTTAGGGGGACAGTGGGCCGAAAAACTGTTTTTT. The encoded protein is CASSLGGQWAEKLFF. Supplemented by reference TRBV7-8 and TRBJ1-4, the full variable domain reads GAGVSQSPRYKVAKRGQDVALRCDPISGHVSLFWYQQALGQGPEFLTYFQNEAQLDKSGLPSDRFFAERPEGSVSTLKIQRTQQEDSAVYLCASSLGGQWAEKLFFGSGTQLSVL.

This clone was counted ten times or more. The rearrangement links TRBV20-1 to TRBJ2-3, with a weak D call TRBD1 (7 bases). The CDR3 runs 15 residues. The V end lost 6 bases, the J end lost 4 bases, and 20 bases lay between the germline ends. The V gene's germline CDR1 is DFQATT and CDR2 SNEGSKA (reference sequence). The DNA of the CDR3 is TGCAGTGCAACCCCCAGGGGGGCAAGTGCAGATACGCAGTATTTT. Its protein product is CSATPRGASADTQYF.

This clone turned up a few times. The CDR3 DNA sequence: TGTGCCAGCAGTTTATTACAGGGTGGGCACGAGCAGTACTTC. As protein: CASSLLQGGHEQYF. The chain is built from TRBV12-3 or TRBV12-4 and TRBJ2-7, with D possibly being TRBD1 (6 bases). CDR3 length: 14 amino acids. Trimming removed 2 bases from V and 5 bases from J, with 13 bases in between.

Turning to this clone: An end of the junction differs from the germline gene, which may be a read error. The chain has TRBV30 and TRBJ1-2, with 8 bases identical to TRBD1. The CDR3 length is 15 residues. CDR1 and CDR2 from the germline V gene are GTSNPN and SVGIG (reference sequence). CDR3 DNA sequence: TGTGCATGGAGGGGAGCGGACAGGGATGGTAGTGGCTACACCTTC. Its translation is CAWRGADRDGSGYTF.

This clone was counted at least ten times. V and J are TRBV9 and TRBJ2-1, with a tentative D call TRBD2 (5 bases). V was clipped by 0 bases and J by 2 bases, with 6 bases between them. The CDR3 spans 14 residues. In germline, CDR1 is SGDLS, CDR2 YYNGEE. The CDR3 loop reads CASSVGGPYNEQFF. DNA for the CDR3: TGTGCCAGCAGCGTAGGAGGGCCCTACAATGAGCAGTTCTTC.

This clone was seen ten or more times. The chain employs TRBV9 and TRBJ2-2, with a possible D match to TRBD2 (6 bases). The V end lost 7 bases, the J end lost 0 bases, and 19 bases lay between the germline ends. The germline CDR1 and CDR2 sequences are SGDLS and YYNGEE. The CDR3 covers 17 residues. The DNA for the CDR3 is TGTGCCAGCGCCTCTAGCAGGGACTCAACGAACACCGGGGAGCTGTTTTTT. This gives the protein CASASSRDSTNTGELFF.

This clone was seen many times. The rearrangement joins TRBV7-2 to TRBJ2-1; 12 bases map to TRBD2. Losses at the gene ends were 5 bases for V and 1 base for J; bases not matched to a gene: 6. The CDR3 runs 17 residues. Germline lookup yields CDR1 SGHTA and CDR2 FQGNSA. The CDR3, as DNA: TGTGCCAGCAGCCCGCGACTAGCGGGAGTTTCCTACAATGAGCAGTTCTTC. It codes for CASSPRLAGVSYNEQFF.

At least ten counts were recorded for this clone. The rearrangement uses TRBV3-1 and TRBJ2-5; a weak D match, TRBD2 (5 bases). This CDR3 has 15 amino acids. CDR1 LGHDT and CDR2 YNNKEL come from the germline V gene (reference sequence). Trimming removed 4 bases from V and 2 bases from J, with 14 bases in between. CDR3 amino acids: CASSLSPSSQETQYF. As DNA, the CDR3 is TGTGCCAGCAGCCTTTCCCCTAGCTCGCAAGAGACCCAGTACTTC.

By proportion, this clone is medium-sized. The gene calls are TRBV12-3 or TRBV12-4 and TRBJ2-2; 7 positions match TRBD1. The CDR3 has 17 amino acids. V shed 6 bases and J 4 bases; nucleotides not matched to a gene: 14. For the CDR3, the DNA is TGTGCCAGCAGCCCAGACAGGGATCTGAGGGTCACCGGGGAGCTGTTTTTT. It translates to CASSPDRDLRVTGELFF.